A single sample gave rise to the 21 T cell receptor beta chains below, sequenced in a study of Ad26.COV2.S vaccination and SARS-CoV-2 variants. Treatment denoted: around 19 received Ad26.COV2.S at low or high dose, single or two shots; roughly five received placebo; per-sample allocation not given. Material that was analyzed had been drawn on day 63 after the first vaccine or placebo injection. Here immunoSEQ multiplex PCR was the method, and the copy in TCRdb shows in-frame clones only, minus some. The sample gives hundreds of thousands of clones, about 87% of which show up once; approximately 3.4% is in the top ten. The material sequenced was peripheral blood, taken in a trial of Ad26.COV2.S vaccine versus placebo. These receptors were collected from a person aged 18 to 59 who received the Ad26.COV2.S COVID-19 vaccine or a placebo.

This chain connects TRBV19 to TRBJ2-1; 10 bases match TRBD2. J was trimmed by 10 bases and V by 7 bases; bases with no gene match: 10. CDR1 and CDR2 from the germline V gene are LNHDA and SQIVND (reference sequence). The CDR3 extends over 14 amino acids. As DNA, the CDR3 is TGTGCCAGTAAACTAGCGGGACCGCGGGGAGAGCAGTTCTTC. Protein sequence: CASKLAGPRGEQFF.

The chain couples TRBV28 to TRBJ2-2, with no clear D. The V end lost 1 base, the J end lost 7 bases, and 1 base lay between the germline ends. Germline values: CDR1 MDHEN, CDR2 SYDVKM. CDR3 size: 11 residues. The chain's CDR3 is CASSLFGELFF. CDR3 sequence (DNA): TGTGCCAGCAGTTTATTCGGGGAGCTGTTTTTT.

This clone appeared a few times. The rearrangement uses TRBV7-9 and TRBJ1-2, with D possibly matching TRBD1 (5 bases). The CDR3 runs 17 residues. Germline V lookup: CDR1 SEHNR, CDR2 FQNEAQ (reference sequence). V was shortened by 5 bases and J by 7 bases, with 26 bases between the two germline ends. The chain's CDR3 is CASSRTVGGTGLAGYTF. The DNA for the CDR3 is TGTGCCAGCAGCCGAACAGTGGGAGGAACAGGTTTAGCTGGCTACACCTTC.

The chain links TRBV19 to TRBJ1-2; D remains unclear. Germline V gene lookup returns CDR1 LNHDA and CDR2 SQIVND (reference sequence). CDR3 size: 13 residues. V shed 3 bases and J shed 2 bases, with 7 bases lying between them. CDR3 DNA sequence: TGTGCCAGTAGTATGCGGGAGAACTATGGCTACACCTTC. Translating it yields CASSMRENYGYTF.

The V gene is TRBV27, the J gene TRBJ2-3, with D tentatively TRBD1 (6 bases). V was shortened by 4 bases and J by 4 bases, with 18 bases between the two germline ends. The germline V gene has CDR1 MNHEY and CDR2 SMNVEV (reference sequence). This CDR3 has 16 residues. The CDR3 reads CASSSTTGSWPDTQYF. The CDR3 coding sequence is TGTGCCAGCAGTTCCACCACAGGGAGTTGGCCAGATACGCAGTATTTT.

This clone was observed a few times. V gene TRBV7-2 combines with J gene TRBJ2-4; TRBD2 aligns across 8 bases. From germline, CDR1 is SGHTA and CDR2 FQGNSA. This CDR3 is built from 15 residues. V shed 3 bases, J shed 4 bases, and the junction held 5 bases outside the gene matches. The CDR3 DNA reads TGTGCCAGCAGCTTCTATACTAGCGGAAAAAACATTCAGTACTTC. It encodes CASSFYTSGKNIQYF.

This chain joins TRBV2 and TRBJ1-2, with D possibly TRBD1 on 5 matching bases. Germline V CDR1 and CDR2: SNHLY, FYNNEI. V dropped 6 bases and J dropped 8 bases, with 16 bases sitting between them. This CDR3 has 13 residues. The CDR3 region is CASRADSPWGYTF. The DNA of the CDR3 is TGTGCCAGCAGAGCTGACAGCCCCTGGGGCTACACCTTC.

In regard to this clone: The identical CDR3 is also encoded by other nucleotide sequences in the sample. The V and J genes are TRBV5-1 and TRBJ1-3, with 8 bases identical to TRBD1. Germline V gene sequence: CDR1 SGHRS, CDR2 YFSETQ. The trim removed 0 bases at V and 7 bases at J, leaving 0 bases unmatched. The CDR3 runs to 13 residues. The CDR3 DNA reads TGCGCCAGCAGCTTGGGACAGGGGAACACCATATATTTT. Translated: CASSLGQGNTIYF.

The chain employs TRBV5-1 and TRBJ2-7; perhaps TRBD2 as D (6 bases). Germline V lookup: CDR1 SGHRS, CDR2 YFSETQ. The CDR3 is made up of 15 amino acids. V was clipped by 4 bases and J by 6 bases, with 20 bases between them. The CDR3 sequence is CASSQTDYRVGEQYF. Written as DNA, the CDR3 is TGCGCCAGCAGCCAGACGGACTATAGGGTCGGCGAGCAGTACTTC.

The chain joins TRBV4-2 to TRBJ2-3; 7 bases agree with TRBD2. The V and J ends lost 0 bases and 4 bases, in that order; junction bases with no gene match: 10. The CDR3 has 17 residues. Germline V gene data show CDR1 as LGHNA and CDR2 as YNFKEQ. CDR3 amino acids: CASSQDEAGNGADTQYF. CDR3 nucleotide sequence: TGTGCCAGCAGCCAAGACGAAGCGGGAAACGGGGCAGATACGCAGTATTTT.

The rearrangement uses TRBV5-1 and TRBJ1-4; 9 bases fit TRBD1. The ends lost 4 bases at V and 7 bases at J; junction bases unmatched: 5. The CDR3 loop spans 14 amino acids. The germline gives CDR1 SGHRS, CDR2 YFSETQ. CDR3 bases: TGCGCCAGCAGCGAGGGACAGGGCAGTGAAAAACTGTTTTTT. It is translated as CASSEGQGSEKLFF.

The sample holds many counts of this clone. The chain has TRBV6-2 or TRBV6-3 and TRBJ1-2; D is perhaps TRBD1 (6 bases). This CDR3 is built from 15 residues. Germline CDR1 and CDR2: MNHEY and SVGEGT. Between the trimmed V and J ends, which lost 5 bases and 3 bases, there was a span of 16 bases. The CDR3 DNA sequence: TGTGCCAGCAGTCTCCGCGGGGGGGCGGACTATGGCTACACCTTC. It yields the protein CASSLRGGADYGYTF.

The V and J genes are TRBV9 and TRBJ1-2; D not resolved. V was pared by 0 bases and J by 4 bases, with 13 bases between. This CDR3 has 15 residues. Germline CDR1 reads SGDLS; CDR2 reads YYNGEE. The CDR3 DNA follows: TGTGCCAGCAGCGTAGCCCAAACAGAAGCCTATGGCTACACCTTC. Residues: CASSVAQTEAYGYTF. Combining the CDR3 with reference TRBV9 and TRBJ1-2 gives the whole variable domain DSGVTQTPKHLITATGQRVTLRCSPRSGDLSVYWYQQSLDQGLQFLIQYYNGEERAKGNILERFSAQQFPDLHSELNLSSLELGDSALYFCASSVAQTEAYGYTFGSGTRLTVV.

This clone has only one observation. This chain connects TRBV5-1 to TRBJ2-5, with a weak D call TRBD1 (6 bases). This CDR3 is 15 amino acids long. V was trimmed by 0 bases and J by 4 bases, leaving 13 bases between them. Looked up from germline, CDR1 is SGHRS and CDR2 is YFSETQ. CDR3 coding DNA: TGCGCCAGCAGCTTGGCCCAGGGGCTCGGAGAGACCCAGTACTTC. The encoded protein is CASSLAQGLGETQYF.

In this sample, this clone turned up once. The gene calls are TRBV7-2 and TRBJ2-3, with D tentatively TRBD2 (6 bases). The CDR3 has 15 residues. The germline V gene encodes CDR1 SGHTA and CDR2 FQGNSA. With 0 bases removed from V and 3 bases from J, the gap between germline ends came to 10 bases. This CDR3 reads CASSLAEGRTDTQYF. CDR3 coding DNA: TGTGCCAGCAGCTTAGCGGAGGGGCGAACAGATACGCAGTATTTT.

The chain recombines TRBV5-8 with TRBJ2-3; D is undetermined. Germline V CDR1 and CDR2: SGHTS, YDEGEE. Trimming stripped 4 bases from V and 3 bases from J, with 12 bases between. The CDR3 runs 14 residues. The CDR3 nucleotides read TGTGCCAGCAGCCCCCTCCGAGCAACAGATACGCAGTATTTT. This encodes CASSPLRATDTQYF.

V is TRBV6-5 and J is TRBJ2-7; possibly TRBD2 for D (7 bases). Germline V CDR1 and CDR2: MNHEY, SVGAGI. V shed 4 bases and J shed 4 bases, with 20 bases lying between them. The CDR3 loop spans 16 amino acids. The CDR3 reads CASSFGQRGGSYEQYF. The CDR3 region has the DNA TGTGCCAGCAGTTTCGGACAGCGCGGCGGGAGTTACGAGCAGTACTTC.

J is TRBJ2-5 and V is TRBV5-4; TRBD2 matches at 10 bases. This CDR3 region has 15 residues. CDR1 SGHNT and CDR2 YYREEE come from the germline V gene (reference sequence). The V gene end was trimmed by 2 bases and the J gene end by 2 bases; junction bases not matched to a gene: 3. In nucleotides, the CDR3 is TGTGCCAGCAGCTTTGAGCGGGGGGGTCAAGAGACCCAGTACTTC. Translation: CASSFERGGQETQYF.

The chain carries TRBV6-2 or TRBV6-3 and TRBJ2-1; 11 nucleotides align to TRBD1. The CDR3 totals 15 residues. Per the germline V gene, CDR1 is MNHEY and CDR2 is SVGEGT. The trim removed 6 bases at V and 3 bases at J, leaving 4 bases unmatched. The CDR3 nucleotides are TGTGCCAGCAGCTCCGGGACAGGGGGCTACAATGAGCAGTTCTTC. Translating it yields CASSSGTGGYNEQFF.

Here the CDR3 reads CASSKLRGSTDTQYF. The CDR3 bases are TGTGCCAGCAGCAAATTGAGGGGTAGCACAGATACGCAGTATTTT. The chain employs TRBV5-6 and TRBJ2-3; D may be TRBD1 or TRBD2 (5 bases each). Deletions cut 4 bases from V and 0 bases from J, with 12 bases between. CDR3 size: 15 residues. CDR1 and CDR2 from the germline V gene are SGHDT and YYEEEE.

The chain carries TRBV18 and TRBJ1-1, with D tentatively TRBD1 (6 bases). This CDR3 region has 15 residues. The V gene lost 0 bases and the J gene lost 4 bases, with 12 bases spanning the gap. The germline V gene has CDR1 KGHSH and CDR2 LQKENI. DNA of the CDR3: TGTGCCAGCTCACCACCGGAGGGGGGCCGCACTGAAGCTTTCTTT. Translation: CASSPPEGGRTEAFF.